The rows below give T cell receptor beta chains drawn from one sample of a study of blood T cells in healthy people across ages. MiXCR, applied by TCRdb to the 5' RACE reads, yields one record per CDR3 protein. This repertoire shows 750,000 to 950,000 distinct CDR3 sequences, about a quarter found once; its top ten account for approximately 2.9%. These data were also reused for a study on T cells of mothers and their children.

Sequenced: blood. These receptors all stem from a boy aged 5-17 years in good health. CDR3s include the opening cysteine and the closing phenylalanine or tryptophan. A D gene is named only where the DNA matches it firmly. Size values are once, few and many counts, or a class for expanded clones, and some rows have none.

cdr3_aa: CASSHGGTSPRGYGYTF; cdr3_nt: TGTGCCAGCAGCCACGGAGGGACATCCCCGAGGGGCTATGGCTACACCTTC; clone_size: NA; d_call: NA; cdr3_length: 17; j_call: TRBJ1-2; v_call: TRBV21-1
cdr3_aa: CATRGSGTGELFF; cdr3_nt: TGTGCCACCAGAGGGTCAGGGACCGGGGAGCTGTTTTTT; clone_size: few; d_call: NA; cdr3_length: 13; j_call: TRBJ2-2; v_call: TRBV24-1
cdr3_aa: CASSQGGGWYF; cdr3_nt: TGTGCCAGCAGCCAAGGCGGAGGATGGTACTTC; clone_size: NA; d_call: NA; cdr3_length: 11; j_call: TRBJ2-5; v_call: TRBV3-1
cdr3_aa: CASSERAGGLPDTQYF; cdr3_nt: TGTGCCAGCAGTGAACGGGCGGGGGGCCTCCCGGATACGCAGTATTTT; clone_size: NA; d_call: TRBD2; cdr3_length: 16; j_call: TRBJ2-3; v_call: TRBV2
cdr3_aa: CASSSSGTVLYGYTF; cdr3_nt: TGTGCCAGCAGCTCTTCCGGGACAGTCCTCTATGGCTACACCTTC; clone_size: few; d_call: TRBD1; cdr3_length: 15; j_call: TRBJ1-2; v_call: TRBV5-5
cdr3_aa: CASRVVRGGEAFF; cdr3_nt: TGTGCCAGCAGAGTCGTCAGGGGAGGGGAAGCTTTCTTT; clone_size: NA; d_call: NA; cdr3_length: 13; j_call: TRBJ1-1; v_call: TRBV13
cdr3_aa: CASSQEVLNYEQHF; cdr3_nt: TGTGCCAGCAGCCAAGAGGTCCTAAACTACGAGCAGCACTTC; clone_size: NA; d_call: NA; cdr3_length: 14; j_call: TRBJ2-7; v_call: TRBV4-2
cdr3_aa: CASSLGLAGGPITDTQYF; cdr3_nt: TGTGCCAGCAGTTTGGGACTAGCGGGGGGGCCGATCACAGATACGCAGTATTTT; clone_size: NA; d_call: TRBD2; cdr3_length: 18; j_call: TRBJ2-3; v_call: TRBV27
cdr3_aa: CASSEKLASGGPRYEQYF; cdr3_nt: TGTGCCAGCAGTGAAAAATTGGCTAGCGGGGGGCCTCGGTACGAGCAGTACTTC; clone_size: many; d_call: TRBD2; cdr3_length: 18; j_call: TRBJ2-7; v_call: TRBV6-1
cdr3_aa: CASSLRRNEKLFF; cdr3_nt: TGTGCCAGCAGCTTGAGGCGAAATGAAAAACTGTTTTTT; clone_size: many; d_call: NA; cdr3_length: 13; j_call: TRBJ1-4; v_call: TRBV11-2
cdr3_aa: CASSYPTVYEQYF; cdr3_nt: TGTGCCAGCAGTTACCCGACAGTCTACGAGCAGTACTTC; clone_size: NA; d_call: NA; cdr3_length: 13; j_call: TRBJ2-7; v_call: TRBV28
cdr3_aa: CASSARDRGLEQYF; cdr3_nt: TGTGCCAGCAGCGCCCGGGACAGGGGCCTCGAGCAGTACTTC; clone_size: few; d_call: TRBD1; cdr3_length: 14; j_call: TRBJ2-7; v_call: TRBV11-2
cdr3_aa: CSVVTPTGELFF; cdr3_nt: TGCAGCGTGGTGACACCAACCGGGGAGCTGTTTTTT; clone_size: many; d_call: NA; cdr3_length: 12; j_call: TRBJ2-2; v_call: TRBV29-1
cdr3_aa: CAISSPDRGKNIQYF; cdr3_nt: TGTGCCATCAGTAGCCCGGACAGGGGGAAAAACATTCAGTACTTC; clone_size: NA; d_call: TRBD1; cdr3_length: 15; j_call: TRBJ2-4; v_call: TRBV10-3
cdr3_aa: CSVAAENTDTQYF; cdr3_nt: TGCAGCGTTGCGGCAGAAAACACAGATACGCAGTATTTT; clone_size: NA; d_call: NA; cdr3_length: 13; j_call: TRBJ2-3; v_call: TRBV29-1
cdr3_aa: CATSRGVGETQYF; cdr3_nt: TGTGCCACCAGCAGAGGTGTCGGGGAGACCCAGTACTTC; clone_size: few; d_call: NA; cdr3_length: 13; j_call: TRBJ2-5; v_call: TRBV15
cdr3_aa: CSVMGRLNTEAFF; cdr3_nt: TGCAGCGTGATGGGACGGTTGAACACTGAAGCTTTCTTT; clone_size: few; d_call: NA; cdr3_length: 13; j_call: TRBJ1-1; v_call: TRBV29-1
cdr3_aa: CASSPIDRDAYEQYF; cdr3_nt: TGTGCCAGCAGCCCAATAGACCGGGACGCCTACGAGCAGTACTTC; clone_size: NA; d_call: NA; cdr3_length: 15; j_call: TRBJ2-7; v_call: TRBV28
cdr3_aa: CASRLLYRAGANVPTF; cdr3_nt: TGTGCCAGCAGGCTCCTTTACAGGGCCGGGGCCAACGTCCCGACTTTC; clone_size: NA; d_call: NA; cdr3_length: 16; j_call: TRBJ2-6; v_call: TRBV11-2
cdr3_aa: CSGGGETQYF; cdr3_nt: TGCAGCGGTGGGGGGGAGACCCAGTACTTC; clone_size: NA; d_call: NA; cdr3_length: 10; j_call: TRBJ2-5; v_call: TRBV29-1
cdr3_aa: CASSLLGTGAYEQYF; cdr3_nt: TGTGCCAGCAGCTTATTAGGGACAGGGGCCTACGAGCAGTACTTC; clone_size: NA; d_call: TRBD1; cdr3_length: 15; j_call: TRBJ2-7; v_call: TRBV13
cdr3_aa: CASREGFDTGELFF; cdr3_nt: TGTGCCAGCAGGGAGGGCTTTGACACCGGGGAGCTGTTTTTT; clone_size: few; d_call: NA; cdr3_length: 14; j_call: TRBJ2-2; v_call: TRBV5-5
cdr3_aa: CASSLAEKDTQYF; cdr3_nt: TGCGCCAGCAGCTTGGCCGAGAAAGATACGCAGTATTTT; clone_size: NA; d_call: NA; cdr3_length: 13; j_call: TRBJ2-3; v_call: TRBV5-1
cdr3_aa: CSVYSRVISYEQYF; cdr3_nt: TGCAGCGTTTATTCGCGGGTAATCAGCTACGAGCAGTACTTC; clone_size: few; d_call: NA; cdr3_length: 14; j_call: TRBJ2-7; v_call: TRBV29-1
cdr3_aa: CASSEGRENSPLHF; cdr3_nt: TGTGCCAGCAGTGAGGGCAGGGAGAATTCACCCCTCCACTTT; clone_size: NA; d_call: NA; cdr3_length: 14; j_call: TRBJ1-6; v_call: TRBV2
cdr3_aa: CASGQGSFYEQYF; cdr3_nt: TGTGCCAGCGGGCAGGGCTCGTTCTACGAGCAGTACTTC; clone_size: few; d_call: NA; cdr3_length: 13; j_call: TRBJ2-7; v_call: TRBV6-5
cdr3_aa: CASSLPTRQGPDEKLFF; cdr3_nt: TGCGCCAGCAGCTTACCCACCCGACAGGGCCCCGATGAAAAACTGTTTTTT; clone_size: NA; d_call: TRBD1; cdr3_length: 17; j_call: TRBJ1-4; v_call: TRBV5-1
cdr3_aa: CASSRDGGVRETQYF; cdr3_nt: TGCGCCAGCAGCCGGGACGGAGGCGTCCGGGAGACCCAGTACTTC; clone_size: NA; d_call: NA; cdr3_length: 15; j_call: TRBJ2-5; v_call: TRBV5-1
cdr3_aa: CSAPSWNSYNEQFF; cdr3_nt: TGCAGTGCCCCTTCCTGGAACTCCTACAATGAGCAGTTCTTC; clone_size: NA; d_call: NA; cdr3_length: 14; j_call: TRBJ2-1; v_call: TRBV20-1
cdr3_aa: CASSTGSGGNEQFF; cdr3_nt: TGTGCCAGCAGTACTGGTTCGGGCGGGAATGAGCAGTTCTTC; clone_size: few; d_call: NA; cdr3_length: 14; j_call: TRBJ2-1; v_call: TRBV6-5
cdr3_aa: CASSPRVIGSSGANVLTF; cdr3_nt: TGTGCCAGCAGCCCCCGGGTCATAGGGAGCTCTGGGGCCAACGTCCTGACTTTC; clone_size: few; d_call: NA; cdr3_length: 18; j_call: TRBJ2-6; v_call: TRBV7-3
cdr3_aa: CASSPRTIDYGYTF; cdr3_nt: TGCGCCAGCAGCCCAAGGACAATCGACTATGGCTACACCTTC; clone_size: few; d_call: NA; cdr3_length: 14; j_call: TRBJ1-2; v_call: TRBV5-1
cdr3_aa: CASSQVASGGGTYEQYF; cdr3_nt: TGTGCCAGCAGCCAAGTTGCTAGCGGGGGGGGTACCTACGAGCAGTACTTC; clone_size: NA; d_call: TRBD2; cdr3_length: 17; j_call: TRBJ2-7; v_call: TRBV4-2
cdr3_aa: CASIKGHQETQYF; cdr3_nt: TGTGCCAGCATAAAGGGTCACCAAGAGACCCAGTACTTC; clone_size: few; d_call: NA; cdr3_length: 13; j_call: TRBJ2-5; v_call: TRBV28
cdr3_aa: CSGVRGLEAFF; cdr3_nt: TGCAGTGGCGTCAGAGGGCTCGAAGCTTTCTTT; clone_size: NA; d_call: NA; cdr3_length: 11; j_call: TRBJ1-1; v_call: TRBV20-1
cdr3_aa: CSAPPDRGPNTEAFF; cdr3_nt: TGCAGTGCTCCCCCCGATAGGGGCCCGAACACTGAAGCTTTCTTT; clone_size: NA; d_call: NA; cdr3_length: 15; j_call: TRBJ1-1; v_call: TRBV20-1
cdr3_aa: CASSLSANRGYEQYF; cdr3_nt: TGTGCCAGCTCACTCTCAGCGAACAGGGGGTACGAGCAGTACTTC; clone_size: NA; d_call: TRBD1; cdr3_length: 15; j_call: TRBJ2-7; v_call: TRBV18
cdr3_aa: CASSVGLAGVYF; cdr3_nt: TGTGCCAGCAGTGTCGGACTAGCGGGGGTGTATTTT; clone_size: few; d_call: TRBD2; cdr3_length: 12; j_call: TRBJ2-3; v_call: TRBV2
cdr3_aa: CASSLVLAGGKYEQFF; cdr3_nt: TGTGCCAGCAGCTTAGTGCTAGCGGGGGGGAAGTATGAGCAGTTCTTC; clone_size: NA; d_call: TRBD2; cdr3_length: 16; j_call: TRBJ2-1; v_call: TRBV11-1
cdr3_aa: CASSVMGLAYNEQFF; cdr3_nt: TGTGCCAGCAGCGTAATGGGACTAGCGTACAATGAGCAGTTCTTC; clone_size: NA; d_call: TRBD2; cdr3_length: 15; j_call: TRBJ2-1; v_call: TRBV9
cdr3_aa: CASSPAGGNQPQHF; cdr3_nt: TGCGCCAGCAGTCCCGCGGGTGGAAATCAGCCCCAGCATTTT; clone_size: NA; d_call: NA; cdr3_length: 14; j_call: TRBJ1-5; v_call: TRBV10-2
cdr3_aa: CASSPQGTGTHEQYF; cdr3_nt: TGTGCCAGCAGTCCGCAGGGGACAGGGACCCACGAGCAGTACTTC; clone_size: few; d_call: TRBD1; cdr3_length: 15; j_call: TRBJ2-7; v_call: TRBV12-3/TRBV12-4
cdr3_aa: CSASDSLVTDTQYF; cdr3_nt: TGCAGTGCTAGCGACAGCCTAGTCACAGATACGCAGTATTTT; clone_size: NA; d_call: NA; cdr3_length: 14; j_call: TRBJ2-3; v_call: TRBV20-1
cdr3_aa: CASSVANRLNEQFF; cdr3_nt: TGTGCCAGCAGCGTAGCTAATAGGCTCAATGAGCAGTTCTTC; clone_size: NA; d_call: NA; cdr3_length: 14; j_call: TRBJ2-1; v_call: TRBV9
cdr3_aa: CASSWGLEGSDTQYF; cdr3_nt: TGTGCCAGCAGCTGGGGACTAGAGGGGTCAGATACGCAGTATTTT; clone_size: NA; d_call: TRBD2; cdr3_length: 15; j_call: TRBJ2-3; v_call: TRBV7-9
cdr3_aa: CSAKAGQKNEQFF; cdr3_nt: TGCAGCGCCAAAGCAGGACAGAAGAATGAGCAGTTCTTC; clone_size: NA; d_call: NA; cdr3_length: 13; j_call: TRBJ2-1; v_call: TRBV29-1
cdr3_aa: CASSQDSGTGTDTQYF; cdr3_nt: TGCGCCAGCAGCCAAGACTCAGGGACCGGCACAGATACGCAGTATTTT; clone_size: few; d_call: NA; cdr3_length: 16; j_call: TRBJ2-3; v_call: TRBV4-1
cdr3_aa: CASRGTAAYEQYF; cdr3_nt: TGTGCCAGCAGGGGGACCGCCGCCTACGAGCAGTACTTC; clone_size: many; d_call: NA; cdr3_length: 13; j_call: TRBJ2-7; v_call: TRBV12-3/TRBV12-4